The 2 T cell receptor beta chains given below trace back to one sample, sequenced in a study of cytomegalovirus exposure and HLA in healthy donors. Sequencing was performed with immunoSEQ multiplex PCR; in TCRdb, only in-frame clones are kept and a portion is missing. The table has 150,000 to 200,000 clones, about 81% seen once; the top ten hold 0.95% to 1.5%. Sequencing input: PBMCs. The receptors were gathered from a woman aged 25 to 39 in good health and CMV-seronegative.

Only a few counts were recorded for this clone. The chain links TRBV28 to TRBJ1-5; D is unclear. Trimming shortened V by 3 bases and J by 4 bases, and 13 bases separated the two germline ends. This CDR3 region has 15 residues. Germline assignment: CDR1 MDHEN and CDR2 SYDVKM. In DNA, the CDR3 is TGTGCCAGCAGTTTGAGGCAGTCGGGGAATCAGCCCCAGCATTTT. This gives the protein CASSLRQSGNQPQHF.

The CDR3 sequence: CASSWGTGRNTGELFF. The CDR3 DNA is TGTGCCAGCAGCTGGGGGACAGGGAGGAACACCGGGGAGCTGTTTTTT. The chain joins TRBV5-4 to TRBJ2-2; 9 bases match TRBD1. Trimming at V came to 3 bases and at J to 1 base, leaving 4 bases not matched to a gene. The CDR3 runs to 16 residues. CDR1 and CDR2 from the germline V gene are SGHNT and YYREEE (reference sequence).